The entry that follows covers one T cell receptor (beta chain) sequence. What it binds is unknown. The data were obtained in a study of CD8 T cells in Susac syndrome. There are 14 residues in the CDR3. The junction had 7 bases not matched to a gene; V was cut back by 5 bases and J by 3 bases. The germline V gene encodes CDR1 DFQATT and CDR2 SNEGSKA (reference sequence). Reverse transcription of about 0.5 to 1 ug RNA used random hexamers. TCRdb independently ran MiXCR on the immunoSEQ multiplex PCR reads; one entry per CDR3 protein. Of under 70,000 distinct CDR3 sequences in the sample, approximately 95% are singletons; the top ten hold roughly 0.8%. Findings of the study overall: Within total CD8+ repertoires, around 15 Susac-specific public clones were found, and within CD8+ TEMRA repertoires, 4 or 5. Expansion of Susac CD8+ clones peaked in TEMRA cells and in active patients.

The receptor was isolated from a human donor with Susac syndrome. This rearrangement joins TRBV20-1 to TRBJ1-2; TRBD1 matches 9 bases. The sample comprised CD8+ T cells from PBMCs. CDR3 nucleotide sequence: TGCAGTGCTCGGGACAGGGCGTTTGACTATGGCTACACCTTC. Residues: CSARDRAFDYGYTF.